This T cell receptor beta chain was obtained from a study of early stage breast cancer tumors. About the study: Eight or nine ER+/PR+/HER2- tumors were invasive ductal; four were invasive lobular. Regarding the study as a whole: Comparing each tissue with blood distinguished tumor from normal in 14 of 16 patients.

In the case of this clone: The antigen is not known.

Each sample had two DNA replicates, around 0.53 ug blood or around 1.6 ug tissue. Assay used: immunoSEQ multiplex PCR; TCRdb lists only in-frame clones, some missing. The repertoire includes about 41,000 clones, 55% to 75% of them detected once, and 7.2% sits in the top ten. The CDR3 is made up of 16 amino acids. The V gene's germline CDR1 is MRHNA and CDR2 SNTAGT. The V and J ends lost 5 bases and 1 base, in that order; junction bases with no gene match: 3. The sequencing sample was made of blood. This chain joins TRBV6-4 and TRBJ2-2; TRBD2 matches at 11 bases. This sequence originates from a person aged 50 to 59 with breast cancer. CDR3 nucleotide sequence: TGTGCCAGCAGTTTCGGACTAGCGGGGAACACCGGGGAGCTGTTTTTT. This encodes CASSFGLAGNTGELFF.